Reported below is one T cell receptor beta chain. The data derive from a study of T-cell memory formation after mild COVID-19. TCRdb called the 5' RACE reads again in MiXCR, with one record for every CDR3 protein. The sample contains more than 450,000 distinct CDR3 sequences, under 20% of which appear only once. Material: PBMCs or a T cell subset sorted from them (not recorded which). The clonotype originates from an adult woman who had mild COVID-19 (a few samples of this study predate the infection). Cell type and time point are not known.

The CDR3 reads CASSKPGRSETQYF. In DNA, the CDR3 is TGTGCCAGCAGCAAACCCGGGCGATCGGAGACCCAGTACTTC. V is TRBV7-2 and J is TRBJ2-5; D ambiguous. V lost 5 bases and J lost 5, with 15 bases in between. CDR1 is SGHTA, CDR2 FQGNSA, per germline. The CDR3 loop spans 14 amino acids.